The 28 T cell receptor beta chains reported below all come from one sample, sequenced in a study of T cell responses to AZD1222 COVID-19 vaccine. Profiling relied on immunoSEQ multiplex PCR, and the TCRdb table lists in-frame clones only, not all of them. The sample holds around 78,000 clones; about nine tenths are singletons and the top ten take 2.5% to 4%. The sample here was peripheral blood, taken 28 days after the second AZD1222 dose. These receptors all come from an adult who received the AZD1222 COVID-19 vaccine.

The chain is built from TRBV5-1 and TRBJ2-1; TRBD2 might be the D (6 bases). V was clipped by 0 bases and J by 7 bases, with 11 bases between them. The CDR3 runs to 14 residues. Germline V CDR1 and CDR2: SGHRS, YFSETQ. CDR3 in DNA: TGCGCCAGCAGCTTGGGAAGGGGAGGAAATGAGCAGTTCTTC. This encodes CASSLGRGGNEQFF.

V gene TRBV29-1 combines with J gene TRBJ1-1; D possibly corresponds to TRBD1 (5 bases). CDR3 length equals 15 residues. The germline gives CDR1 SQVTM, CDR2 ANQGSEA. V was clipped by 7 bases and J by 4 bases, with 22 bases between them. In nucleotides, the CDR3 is TGCAGCGCCTCACAAATGCAGGGTGGGGGCACTGAAGCTTTCTTT. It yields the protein CSASQMQGGGTEAFF.

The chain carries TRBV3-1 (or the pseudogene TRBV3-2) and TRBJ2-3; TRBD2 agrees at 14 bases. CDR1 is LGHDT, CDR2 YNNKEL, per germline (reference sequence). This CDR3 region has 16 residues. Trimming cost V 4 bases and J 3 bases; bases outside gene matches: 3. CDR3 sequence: CASSLGTSGGTDTQYF. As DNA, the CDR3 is TGTGCCAGCAGCCTAGGGACTAGCGGGGGTACAGATACGCAGTATTTT.

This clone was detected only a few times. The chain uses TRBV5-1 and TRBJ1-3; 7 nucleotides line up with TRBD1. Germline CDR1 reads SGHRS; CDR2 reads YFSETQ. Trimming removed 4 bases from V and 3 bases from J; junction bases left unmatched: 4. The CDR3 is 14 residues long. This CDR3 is CASSPGTDGNTIYF. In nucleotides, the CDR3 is TGCGCCAGCAGCCCCGGGACAGATGGAAACACCATATATTTT.

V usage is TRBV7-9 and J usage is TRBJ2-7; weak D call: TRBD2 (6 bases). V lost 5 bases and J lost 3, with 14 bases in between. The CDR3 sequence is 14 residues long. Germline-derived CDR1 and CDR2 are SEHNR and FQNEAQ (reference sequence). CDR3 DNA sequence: TGTGCCAGCAGCGCCTCAGCGGGTCTCTACGAGCAGTACTTC. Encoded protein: CASSASAGLYEQYF.

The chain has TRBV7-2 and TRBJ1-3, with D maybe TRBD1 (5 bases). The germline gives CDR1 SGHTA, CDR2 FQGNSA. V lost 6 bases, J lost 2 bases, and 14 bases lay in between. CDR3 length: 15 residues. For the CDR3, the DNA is TGTGCCAGCAGGATGGGGGGGTATCCTGGAAACACCATATATTTT. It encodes CASRMGGYPGNTIYF.

This CDR3 reads CASSLAGQGEAFF. The DNA for the CDR3 is TGTGCCAGCAGCTTAGCCGGACAGGGCGAAGCTTTCTTT. The rearrangement joins TRBV7-8 to TRBJ1-1; 8 bases match TRBD1. Trimming removed 0 bases from V and 8 bases from J; junction bases left unmatched: 2. This CDR3 comprises 13 residues. The germline V gene has CDR1 SGHVS and CDR2 FQNEAQ.

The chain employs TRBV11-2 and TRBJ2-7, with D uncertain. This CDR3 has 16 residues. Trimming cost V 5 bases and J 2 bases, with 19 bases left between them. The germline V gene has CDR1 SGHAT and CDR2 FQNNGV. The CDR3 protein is CASSQLFGVTTYEQYF. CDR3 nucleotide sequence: TGTGCCAGCAGCCAGCTATTTGGGGTAACCACCTACGAGCAGTACTTC.

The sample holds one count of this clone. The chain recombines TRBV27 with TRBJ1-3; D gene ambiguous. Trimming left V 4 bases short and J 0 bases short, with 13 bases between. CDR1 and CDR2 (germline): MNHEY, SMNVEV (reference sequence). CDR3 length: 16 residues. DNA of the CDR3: TGTGCCAGCAGTTCCCGACCGTTATACTCTGGAAACACCATATATTTT. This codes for CASSSRPLYSGNTIYF.

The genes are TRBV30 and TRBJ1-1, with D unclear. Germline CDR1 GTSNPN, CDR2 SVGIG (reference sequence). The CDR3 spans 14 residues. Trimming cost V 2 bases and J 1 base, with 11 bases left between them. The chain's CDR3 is CAWSYGGRNTEAFF. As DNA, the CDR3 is TGTGCCTGGAGTTACGGCGGTCGGAACACTGAAGCTTTCTTT.

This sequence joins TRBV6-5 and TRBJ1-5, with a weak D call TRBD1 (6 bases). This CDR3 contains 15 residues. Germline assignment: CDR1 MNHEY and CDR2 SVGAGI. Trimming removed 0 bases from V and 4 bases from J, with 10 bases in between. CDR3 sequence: CASSYSRQANQPQHF. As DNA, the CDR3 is TGTGCCAGCAGTTACTCGAGACAGGCTAATCAGCCCCAGCATTTT.

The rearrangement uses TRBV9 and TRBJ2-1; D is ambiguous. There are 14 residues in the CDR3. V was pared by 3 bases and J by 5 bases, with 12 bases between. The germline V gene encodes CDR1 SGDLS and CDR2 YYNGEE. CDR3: CASSERRQDNEQFF. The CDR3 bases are TGTGCCAGCAGCGAACGAAGGCAGGACAATGAGCAGTTCTTC.

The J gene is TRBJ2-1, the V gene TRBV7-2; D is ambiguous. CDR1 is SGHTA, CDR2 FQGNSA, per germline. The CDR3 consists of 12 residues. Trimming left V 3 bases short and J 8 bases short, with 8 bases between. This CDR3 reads CASSFHGDEQFF. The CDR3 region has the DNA TGTGCCAGCAGCTTCCATGGGGATGAGCAGTTCTTC.

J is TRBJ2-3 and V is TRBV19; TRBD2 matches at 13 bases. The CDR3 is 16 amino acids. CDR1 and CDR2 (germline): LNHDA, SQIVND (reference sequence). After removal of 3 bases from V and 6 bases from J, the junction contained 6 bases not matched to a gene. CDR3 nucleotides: TGTGCCAGTAGTATGGCAGGACTAGCGGGGGCCGATACGCAGTATTTT. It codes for CASSMAGLAGADTQYF.

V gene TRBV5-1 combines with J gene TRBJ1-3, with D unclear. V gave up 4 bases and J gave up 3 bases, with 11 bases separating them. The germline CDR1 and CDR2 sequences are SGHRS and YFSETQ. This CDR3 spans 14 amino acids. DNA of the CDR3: TGCGCCAGCAGCCCCCTAGAGAGTGGAAACACCATATATTTT. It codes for CASSPLESGNTIYF. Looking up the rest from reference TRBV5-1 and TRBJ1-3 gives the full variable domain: KAGVTQTPRYLIKTRGQQVTLSCSPISGHRSVSWYQQTPGQGLQFLFEYFSETQRNKGNFPGRFSGRQFSNSRSEMNVSTLELGDSALYLCASSPLESGNTIYFGEGSWLTVV.

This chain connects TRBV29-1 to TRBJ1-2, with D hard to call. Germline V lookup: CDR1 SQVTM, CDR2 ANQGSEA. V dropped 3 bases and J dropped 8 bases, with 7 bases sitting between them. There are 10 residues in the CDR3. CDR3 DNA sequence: TGCAGCGTTGAGTCTGGAGGCTACACCTTC. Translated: CSVESGGYTF.

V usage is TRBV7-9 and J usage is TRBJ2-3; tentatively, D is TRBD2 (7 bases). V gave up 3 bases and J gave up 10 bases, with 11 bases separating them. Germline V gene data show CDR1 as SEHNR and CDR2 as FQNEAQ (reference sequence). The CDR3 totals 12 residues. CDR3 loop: CASSFGGHSQYF. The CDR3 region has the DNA TGTGCCAGCAGCTTCGGGGGGCACTCGCAGTATTTT. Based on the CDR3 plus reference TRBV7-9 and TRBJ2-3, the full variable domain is DTGVSQNPRHKITKRGQNVTFRCDPISEHNRLYWYRQTLGQGPEFLTYFQNEAQLEKSRLLSDRFSAERPKGSFSTLEIQRTEQGDSAMYLCASSFGGHSQYFGPGTRLTVL.

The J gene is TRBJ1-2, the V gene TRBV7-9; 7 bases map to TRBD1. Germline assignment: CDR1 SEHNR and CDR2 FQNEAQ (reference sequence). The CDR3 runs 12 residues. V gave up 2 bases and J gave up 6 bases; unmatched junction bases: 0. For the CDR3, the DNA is TGTGCCAGCAGCTTAACAGGGGATGGCTACACCTTC. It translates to CASSLTGDGYTF.

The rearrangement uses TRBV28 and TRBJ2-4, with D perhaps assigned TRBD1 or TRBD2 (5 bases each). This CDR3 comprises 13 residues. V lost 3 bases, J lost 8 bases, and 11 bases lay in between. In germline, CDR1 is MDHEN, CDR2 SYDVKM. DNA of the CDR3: TGTGCCAGCAGTTTGGGGGAATTAGACATTCAGTACTTC. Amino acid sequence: CASSLGELDIQYF.

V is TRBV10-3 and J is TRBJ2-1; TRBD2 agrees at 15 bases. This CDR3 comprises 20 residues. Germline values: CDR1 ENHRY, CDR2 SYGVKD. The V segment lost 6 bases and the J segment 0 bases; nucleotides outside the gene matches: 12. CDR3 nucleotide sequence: TGTGCCATCAGCGACCCTGGACTAGCGGGAGGGGTTAGCTCCTACAATGAGCAGTTCTTC. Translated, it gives CAISDPGLAGGVSSYNEQFF.

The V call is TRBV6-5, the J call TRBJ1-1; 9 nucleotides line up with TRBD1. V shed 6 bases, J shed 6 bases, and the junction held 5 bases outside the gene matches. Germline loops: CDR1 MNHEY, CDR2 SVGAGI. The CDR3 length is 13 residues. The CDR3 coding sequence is TGTGCCAGCAGCCGACAGGGGGTGGCTGAAGCTTTCTTT. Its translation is CASSRQGVAEAFF.

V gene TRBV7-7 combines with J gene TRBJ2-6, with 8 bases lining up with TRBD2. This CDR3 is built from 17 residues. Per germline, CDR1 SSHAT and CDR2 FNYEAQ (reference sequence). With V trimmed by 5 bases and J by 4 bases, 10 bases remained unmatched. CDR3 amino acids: CASSPTRGGRGANVLTF. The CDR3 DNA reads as TGTGCCAGCAGCCCCACCCGGGGGGGGCGAGGGGCCAACGTCCTGACTTTC. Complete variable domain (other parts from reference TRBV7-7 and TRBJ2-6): GAGVSQSPRYKVTKRGQDVTLRCDPISSHATLYWYQQALGQGPEFLTYFNYEAQPDKSGLPSDRFSAERPEGSISTLTIQRTEQRDSAMYRCASSPTRGGRGANVLTFGAGSRLTVL.

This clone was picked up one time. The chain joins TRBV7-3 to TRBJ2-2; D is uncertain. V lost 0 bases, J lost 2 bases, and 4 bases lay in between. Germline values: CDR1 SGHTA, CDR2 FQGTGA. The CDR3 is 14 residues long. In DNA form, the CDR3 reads TGTGCCAGCAGCTTAACCTTAAACACCGGGGAGCTGTTTTTT. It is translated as CASSLTLNTGELFF.

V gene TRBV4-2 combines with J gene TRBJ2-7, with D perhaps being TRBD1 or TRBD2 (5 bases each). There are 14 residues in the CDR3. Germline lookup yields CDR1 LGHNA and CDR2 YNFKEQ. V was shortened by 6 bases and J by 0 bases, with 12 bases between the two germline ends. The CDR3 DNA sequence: TGTGCCAGCAGGAAAGAGGGGTCCTCCTACGAGCAGTACTTC. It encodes CASRKEGSSYEQYF.

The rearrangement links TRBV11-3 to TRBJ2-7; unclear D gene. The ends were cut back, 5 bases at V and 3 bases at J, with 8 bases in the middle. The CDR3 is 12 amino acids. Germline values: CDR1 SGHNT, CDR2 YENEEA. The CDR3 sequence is CASSVLGYEQYF. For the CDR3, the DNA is TGTGCCAGCAGCGTCCTAGGCTACGAGCAGTACTTC.

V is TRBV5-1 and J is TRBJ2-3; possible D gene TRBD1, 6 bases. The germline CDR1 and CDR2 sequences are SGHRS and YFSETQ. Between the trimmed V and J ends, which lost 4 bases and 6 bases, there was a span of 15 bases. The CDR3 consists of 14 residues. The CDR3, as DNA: TGCGCCAGCAGCGTCGGACAGCCGGCGGATACGCAGTATTTT. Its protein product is CASSVGQPADTQYF.

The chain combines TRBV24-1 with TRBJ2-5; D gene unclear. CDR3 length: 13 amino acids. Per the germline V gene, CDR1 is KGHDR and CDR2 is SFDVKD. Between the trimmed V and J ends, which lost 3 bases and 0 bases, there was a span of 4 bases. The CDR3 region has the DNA TGTGCCACCAGTGATGCGTACCAAGAGACCCAGTACTTC. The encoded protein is CATSDAYQETQYF.

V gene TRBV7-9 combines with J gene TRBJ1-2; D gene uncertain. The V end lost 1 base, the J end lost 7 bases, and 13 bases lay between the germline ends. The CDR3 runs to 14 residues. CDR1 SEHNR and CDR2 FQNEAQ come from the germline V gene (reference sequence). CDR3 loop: CASSLGEGRPGYTF. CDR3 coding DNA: TGTGCCAGCAGCTTAGGTGAGGGTCGTCCTGGCTACACCTTC.